This passage covers 29 T cell receptor beta chains from one sample sequenced in a study of T cell repertoires in cytomegalovirus infection. One entry per CDR3 protein results from TCRdb running MiXCR on the reads. This sample has more than 140,000 distinct CDR3 sequences, with about 6.3% found just once. Sequencing input: PBMCs. These receptors all come from a human donor in good health (CMV status not recorded). Some clones in this sample may be carry-over from other donors' samples.

The chain links TRBV25-1 to TRBJ2-7, with 12 bases identical to TRBD2. J lost 0 bases, V lost 8 bases, and 2 bases had no gene match. The CDR3 runs 14 residues. Germline lookup yields CDR1 MGHDK and CDR2 SYGVNS. The CDR3 nucleotides read TGTGCCAGCGGACTAGCGGGGAGCTCCTACGAGCAGTACTTC. This codes for CASGLAGSSYEQYF.

Ten or more counts support this clonotype. The rearrangement joins TRBV5-5 to TRBJ2-6; 9 bases are a match to TRBD1. Trimming cost V 4 bases and J 0 bases; bases outside gene matches: 8. This CDR3 has 18 residues. Germline CDR1 reads SGHKS; CDR2 reads YYEKEE (reference sequence). The CDR3 DNA follows: TGTGCCAGCAGCCTCACCGGGACAGGGAGCTCTGGGGCCAACGTCCTGACTTTC. As protein: CASSLTGTGSSGANVLTF.

This clonotype was recorded at least ten times. The rearrangement joins TRBV28 to TRBJ1-1; 10 bases map to TRBD1. The CDR3 runs 17 residues. J gave up 0 bases and V 6 bases, and 10 bases lay outside the gene matches. Germline V lookup: CDR1 MDHEN, CDR2 SYDVKM. The chain's CDR3 is CASRTRRQGAMNTEAFF. The CDR3 DNA reads TGTGCCAGCAGGACACGTAGACAGGGGGCCATGAACACTGAAGCTTTCTTT.

The V gene is TRBV11-2, the J gene TRBJ1-2; D gene ambiguous. V dropped 6 bases and J dropped 8 bases, with 16 bases sitting between them. The CDR3 covers 13 residues. Germline CDR1 SGHAT, CDR2 FQNNGV. The CDR3 is CASRALKTGGYTF. As DNA, the CDR3 is TGTGCCAGCAGGGCACTCAAGACGGGCGGCTACACCTTC.

This clonotype was seen only a few times. The chain has TRBV5-6 and TRBJ1-5; no clear D. This CDR3 is built from 13 residues. Germline V gene sequence: CDR1 SGHDT, CDR2 YYEEEE. Trimming took 2 bases from V and 4 from J, leaving 7 bases between them. CDR3 DNA: TGTGCCAGCAGCTTCGGAAGGAATCAGCCCCAGCATTTT. Translated, it gives CASSFGRNQPQHF.

In this sample, this clonotype turned up many times. V usage is TRBV6-2 or TRBV6-3 and J usage is TRBJ2-7; no reliable D call. V gave up 4 bases and J gave up 5 bases, with 6 bases separating them. The CDR3 has 11 residues. Germline values: CDR1 MNHEY, CDR2 SVGEGT. The CDR3, as DNA: TGTGCCAGCAGTTCCCTAAACGAGCAGTACTTC. It translates to CASSSLNEQYF.

This clonotype appeared many times. The chain links TRBV7-2 to TRBJ1-3; a weak D match, TRBD1 (5 bases). With 5 bases removed from V and 4 bases from J, the gap between germline ends came to 12 bases. From germline, CDR1 is SGHTA and CDR2 FQGNSA. This CDR3 has 14 amino acids. DNA of the CDR3: TGTGCCAGCAGCCGGGACCGAAACGGAAACACCATATATTTT. It specifies CASSRDRNGNTIYF.

The CDR3 nucleotides read TGTGCCAGCAGTCCGTGGCGTTGGGGACAGGGCGCCCACGAGCAGTACTTC. Encoded protein: CASSPWRWGQGAHEQYF. The V call is TRBV12-3 or TRBV12-4, the J call TRBJ2-7; TRBD1 agrees at 9 bases. This CDR3 has 17 amino acids. The trim removed 5 bases at V and 5 bases at J, leaving 16 bases unmatched.

This clonotype was counted many times. The V call is TRBV11-2, the J call TRBJ2-4; 9 nucleotides match TRBD1. The V gene end was trimmed by 5 bases and the J gene end by 7 bases; junction bases not matched to a gene: 9. Germline-derived CDR1 and CDR2 are SGHAT and FQNNGV. The CDR3 has 15 residues. As DNA, the CDR3 is TGTGCCAGCAGCCCCTGGAACAGGGGGCCTAACATTCAGTACTTC. It specifies CASSPWNRGPNIQYF.

In its sample, this clonotype was seen many times. This chain connects TRBV12-3 or TRBV12-4 to TRBJ2-1; 14 bases are a match to TRBD2. J lost 7 bases, V lost 6 bases, and 5 bases had no gene match. The CDR3 covers 15 residues. The CDR3 sequence: CASSRTSGGRNEQFF. CDR3 in DNA: TGTGCCAGCAGCAGGACTAGCGGGGGGAGGAATGAGCAGTTCTTC.

This clonotype was observed at least ten times. This chain joins TRBV7-2 and TRBJ2-3; tentative D call: TRBD2 (6 bases). V lost 5 bases and J lost 1, with 13 bases in between. This CDR3 has 15 amino acids. The V gene's germline CDR1 is SGHTA and CDR2 FQGNSA. The DNA of the CDR3 is TGTGCCAGCAGCCTAAGGGACTCCCGCACAGATACGCAGTATTTT. As protein: CASSLRDSRTDTQYF.

This clonotype was observed at least ten times. CDR3 sequence reads: CASSSSFATNEKLFF. The CDR3 DNA is TGTGCCAGCAGCTCCAGCTTTGCAACTAATGAAAAACTGTTTTTT. The rearrangement links TRBV6-1 to TRBJ1-4; D unresolved. Trimming pared 6 bases from V and 0 bases from J, leaving 11 bases between. Germline values: CDR1 MNHNS, CDR2 SASEGT. The CDR3 is 15 amino acids.

There are a few counts of this clonotype. This rearrangement joins TRBV5-1 to TRBJ2-6, with TRBD1 matching over 11 bases. With V trimmed by 0 bases and J by 9 bases, 8 bases remained unmatched. The CDR3 length is 17 residues. Germline values: CDR1 SGHRS, CDR2 YFSETQ. DNA of the CDR3: TGCGCCAGCAGCTTGGTGGGGACAGGGGGTACCCTCAACGTCCTGACTTTC. Amino acids: CASSLVGTGGTLNVLTF. Supplemented by reference TRBV5-1 and TRBJ2-6, the full variable domain reads KAGVTQTPRYLIKTRGQQVTLSCSPISGHRSVSWYQQTPGQGLQFLFEYFSETQRNKGNFPGRFSGRQFSNSRSEMNVSTLELGDSALYLCASSLVGTGGTLNVLTFGAGSRLTVL.

This clonotype was counted many times. V gene TRBV29-1 combines with J gene TRBJ2-1; 9 bases are shared with TRBD1. V dropped 2 bases and J dropped 2; count of bases not matched to a gene: 7. This CDR3 is 16 amino acids long. Germline CDR1 reads SQVTM; CDR2 reads ANQGSEA. DNA for the CDR3: TGCAGCGTTGAATTACCCCGACAGGGGGCCTACAATGAGCAGTTCTTC. Translated: CSVELPRQGAYNEQFF.

This clonotype occurred many times. The chain recombines TRBV7-2 with TRBJ1-1; 7 bases agree with TRBD1. CDR3 length: 14 residues. V dropped 8 bases and J dropped 2; count of bases not matched to a gene: 8. Germline CDR1 SGHTA, CDR2 FQGNSA. For the CDR3, the DNA is TGTGCCAGCTACGGGACAGTCGAAAACACTGAAGCTTTCTTT. It yields the protein CASYGTVENTEAFF. The whole variable domain, filled in from reference TRBV7-2 and TRBJ1-1, reads GAGVSQSPSNKVTEKGKDVELRCDPISGHTALYWYRQSLGQGLEFLIYFQGNSAPDKSGLPSDRFSAERTGGSVSTLTIQRTQQEDSAVYLCASYGTVENTEAFFGQGTRLTVV.

There are a few counts of this clonotype. Here the CDR3 reads CSVTFGTTPNYGYTF. The CDR3, as DNA: TGCAGCGTCACCTTTGGGACCACGCCTAACTATGGCTACACCTTC. This sequence joins TRBV29-1 and TRBJ1-2, with D maybe TRBD1 (5 bases). V lost 6 bases, J lost 0 bases, and 17 bases lay in between. The V gene's germline CDR1 is SQVTM and CDR2 ANQGSEA. This CDR3 region has 15 residues.

This clonotype was observed many times. The rearrangement uses TRBV4-3 and TRBJ2-2; no firm D call. CDR1 LGHNA and CDR2 YSLEER come from the germline V gene. CDR3 length: 14 amino acids. V lost 2 bases to trimming and J lost 5 bases, with 9 bases between them. The CDR3 DNA follows: TGCGCCAGCAGCCAAAACCACCGGACCGGGGAGCTGTTTTTT. This encodes CASSQNHRTGELFF.

This clonotype has at least ten counts. CDR3 residues: CASSSTSGGARRETQYF. CDR3 DNA: TGTGCCAGCAGCTCGACTAGCGGGGGGGCCCGCAGGGAGACCCAGTACTTC. J is TRBJ2-5 and V is TRBV7-2; 14 bases map to TRBD2. This CDR3 is 17 amino acids long. Germline V gives CDR1 SGHTA, CDR2 FQGNSA. V dropped 4 bases and J dropped 5; count of bases not matched to a gene: 9.

This clonotype was detected once. One base away lies a much larger clone, so this may be a sequencing read error. This chain uses TRBV12-3 or TRBV12-4 with TRBJ1-1; TRBD1 matches at 7 bases. The CDR3 contains 16 residues. V dropped 3 bases and J dropped 1; count of bases not matched to a gene: 8. DNA for the CDR3: TGTGCCAGCAGTTTCCGTAAACAGGGGTCGAACACTGAAGCTTTCTTT. Its translation is CASSFRKQGSNTEAFF.

Ten or more counts support this clonotype. V usage is TRBV28 and J usage is TRBJ1-4; 8 nucleotides match TRBD1. CDR1 MDHEN and CDR2 SYDVKM come from the germline V gene. The CDR3 runs to 15 residues. Trimming removed 3 bases from V and 7 bases from J; junction bases left unmatched: 7. The chain's CDR3 is CASSLIAGGPEKLFF. In nucleotides, the CDR3 is TGTGCCAGCAGTTTGATCGCAGGGGGCCCTGAAAAACTGTTTTTT.

The V and J genes are TRBV27 and TRBJ2-5; 8 bases fit TRBD2. The CDR3 is 14 residues long. The germline V gene encodes CDR1 MNHEY and CDR2 SMNVEV (reference sequence). The junction had 7 bases not matched to a gene; V was cut back by 6 bases and J by 4 bases. Written as DNA, the CDR3 is TGTGCCAGCAGCCGCCCCGGGAGGGGAGAGACCCAGTACTTC. Translating gives CASSRPGRGETQYF.

In this sample, this clonotype turned up many times. The gene calls are TRBV7-2 and TRBJ2-5; TRBD2 matches 9 bases. V was pared by 0 bases and J by 7 bases, with 9 bases of the junction left unmatched. The length of the CDR3 is 16 residues. CDR1 and CDR2 (germline): SGHTA, FQGNSA. CDR3 nucleotide sequence: TGTGCCAGCAGCTTAGCGCAAGCGGGGGGCCCCCGGACCCAGTACTTC. Its translation: CASSLAQAGGPRTQYF.

There are a few counts of this clonotype. The rearrangement links TRBV27 to TRBJ1-1; 7 positions agree with TRBD1. The CDR3 is 16 amino acids. The germline V gene has CDR1 MNHEY and CDR2 SMNVEV (reference sequence). The trim removed 7 bases at V and 0 bases at J, leaving 11 bases unmatched. The CDR3 loop is CASTRTGARMNTEAFF. Here the CDR3 DNA reads TGTGCCAGCACCCGTACAGGGGCTCGCATGAACACTGAAGCTTTCTTT.

This clonotype was picked up many times. This chain links TRBV7-2 with TRBJ1-3, with D maybe TRBD1 (6 bases). Germline loops: CDR1 SGHTA, CDR2 FQGNSA. The CDR3 totals 18 residues. With 5 bases removed from V and 0 bases from J, the gap between germline ends came to 20 bases. Written as DNA, the CDR3 is TGTGCCAGCAGCCCCCTGGGTCGGCAGGGGAACTCTGGAAACACCATATATTTT. Translating gives CASSPLGRQGNSGNTIYF.

This clonotype has only a few counts. This chain uses TRBV4-2 with TRBJ1-1; maybe TRBD1 (6 bases). The CDR3 has 14 amino acids. Trimming removed 3 bases from V and 4 bases from J, with 12 bases in between. Per germline, CDR1 LGHNA and CDR2 YNFKEQ. The CDR3 is CASSHEQGSTEAFF. The CDR3 region has the DNA TGTGCCAGCAGCCATGAACAGGGTTCCACTGAAGCTTTCTTT.

At least ten counts were recorded for this clonotype. V usage is TRBV28 and J usage is TRBJ2-4; D is possibly TRBD2 (7 bases). Per the germline V gene, CDR1 is MDHEN and CDR2 is SYDVKM. The CDR3 spans 15 residues. The V and J ends lost 6 bases and 7 bases respectively, with 19 bases between them. CDR3 residues: CASSLGGLMGNIQYF. The CDR3 coding sequence is TGTGCCAGCAGCCTAGGGGGACTAATGGGCAACATTCAGTACTTC.

This clonotype was counted a few times. V gene TRBV29-1 combines with J gene TRBJ2-2; D is uncertain. The CDR3 loop spans 14 amino acids. V lost 7 bases and J lost 4, with 16 bases in between. Germline lookup yields CDR1 SQVTM and CDR2 ANQGSEA. CDR3 nucleotides: TGCAGCGCCCGAACTGCTCTGACCACCGGGGAGCTGTTTTTT. This sequence encodes CSARTALTTGELFF.

This clonotype was recorded at least ten times. The J gene is TRBJ1-1, the V gene TRBV6-2 or TRBV6-3; D uncertain. V lost 10 bases and J 4 bases, leaving 16 bases between the germline ends. The CDR3 totals 13 residues. CDR1 and CDR2 (germline): MNHEY, SVGEGT. CDR3 sequence: CATDRQLITEAFF. The DNA for the CDR3 is TGTGCCACCGACCGACAACTTATCACTGAAGCTTTCTTT.

Worth noting for this clonotype: A much larger clone sits a single nucleotide away, making a read error possible. Lacking the conserved final phenylalanine or tryptophan, this CDR3 likely reflects a read error. The chain uses TRBV28 and TRBJ2-7; D gene unclear. The V and J ends lost 6 bases and 4 bases respectively, with 10 bases between them. CDR1 is MDHEN and CDR2 is SYDVKM in the germline V gene. The CDR3 is 12 amino acids. The CDR3 protein is CASRTKLYEQYL. The CDR3 region has the DNA TGTGCCAGCAGAACAAAGCTGTACGAGCAGTACCTC.